This T cell receptor beta chain was recovered during a study of cytomegalovirus exposure and HLA in healthy donors. Broader study findings: Rare TCR sequences predominated, though certain public TCRs were found in many donors.

60 Vbeta and 13 Jbeta primers were used in PCR. TCRdb keeps only in-frame clones here, not all; method: immunoSEQ multiplex PCR. The table has roughly 170,000 clones, 78% seen once. The CDR3 spans 14 residues. CDR1 is SGHRS and CDR2 is YFSETQ in the germline V gene. V lost 7 bases, J lost 6 bases, and 9 bases stayed unmatched. About this clone itself: As yet, its antigen is unknown.

The J gene is TRBJ1-5, the V gene TRBV5-1, with 8 positions matching TRBD1. The sequence derives from a woman aged 45-60 years in good health and CMV-seropositive. The source material was PBMCs. This chain's CDR3 is CASAQGAAGQPQHF. In nucleotides, the CDR3 is TGCGCCAGCGCCCAGGGGGCAGCCGGTCAGCCCCAGCATTTT. Supplemented by reference TRBV5-1 and TRBJ1-5, the full variable domain reads KAGVTQTPRYLIKTRGQQVTLSCSPISGHRSVSWYQQTPGQGLQFLFEYFSETQRNKGNFPGRFSGRQFSNSRSEMNVSTLELGDSALYLCASAQGAAGQPQHFGDGTRLSIL.